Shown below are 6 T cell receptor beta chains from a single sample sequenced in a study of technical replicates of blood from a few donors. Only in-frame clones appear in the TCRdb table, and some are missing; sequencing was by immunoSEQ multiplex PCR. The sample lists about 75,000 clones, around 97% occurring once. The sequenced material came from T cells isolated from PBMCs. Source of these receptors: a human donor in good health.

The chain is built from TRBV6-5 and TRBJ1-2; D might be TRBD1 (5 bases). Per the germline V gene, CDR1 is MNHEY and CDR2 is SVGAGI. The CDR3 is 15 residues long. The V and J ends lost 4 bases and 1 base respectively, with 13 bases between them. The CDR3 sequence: CASSSMTANNYGYTF. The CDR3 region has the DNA TGTGCCAGCAGTTCAATGACAGCAAATAACTATGGCTACACCTTC.

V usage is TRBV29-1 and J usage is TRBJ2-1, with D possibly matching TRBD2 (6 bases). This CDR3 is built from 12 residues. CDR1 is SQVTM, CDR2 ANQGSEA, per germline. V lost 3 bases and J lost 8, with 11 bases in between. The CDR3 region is CSVDSREYEQFF. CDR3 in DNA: TGCAGCGTTGACTCTCGGGAGTATGAGCAGTTCTTC.

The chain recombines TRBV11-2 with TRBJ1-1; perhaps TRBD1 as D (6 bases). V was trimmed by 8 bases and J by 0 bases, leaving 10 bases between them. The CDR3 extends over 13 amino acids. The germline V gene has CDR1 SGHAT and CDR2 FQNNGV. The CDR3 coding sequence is TGTGCCAGCGGAGGACAGATGAACACTGAAGCTTTCTTT. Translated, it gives CASGGQMNTEAFF.

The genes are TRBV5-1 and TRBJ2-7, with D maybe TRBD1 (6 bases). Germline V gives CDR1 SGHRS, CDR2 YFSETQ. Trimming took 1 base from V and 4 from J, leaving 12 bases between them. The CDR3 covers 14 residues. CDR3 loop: CASSLRTDGYEQYF. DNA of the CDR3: TGCGCCAGCAGCTTGAGGACAGACGGTTACGAGCAGTACTTC.

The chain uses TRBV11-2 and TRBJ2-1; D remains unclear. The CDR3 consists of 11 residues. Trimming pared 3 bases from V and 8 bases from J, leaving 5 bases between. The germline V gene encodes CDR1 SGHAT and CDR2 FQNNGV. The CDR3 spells CASSFGDEQFF. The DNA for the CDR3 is TGTGCCAGCAGCTTCGGAGATGAGCAGTTCTTC.

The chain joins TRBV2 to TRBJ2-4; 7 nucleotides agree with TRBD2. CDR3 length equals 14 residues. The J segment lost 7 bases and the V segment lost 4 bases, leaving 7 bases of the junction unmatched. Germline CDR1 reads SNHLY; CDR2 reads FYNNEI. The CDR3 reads CASSAIREGNIQYF. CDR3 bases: TGTGCCAGCAGTGCGATAAGGGAGGGGAACATTCAGTACTTC.